The clone carrying this T cell receptor (beta chain) appeared many times. What it binds is unknown. Germline loops: CDR1 SGHTA, CDR2 FQGNSA. The junction had 10 bases not matched to a gene; V was cut back by 5 bases and J by 2 bases. The CDR3 spans 16 residues. The data derive from a study of T cell repertoires in cytomegalovirus infection. Study details: Matching HLA type, along with CMV infection, was indicated by public TCR beta signatures.

MiXCR, run by TCRdb on the reads, gives a single entry per CDR3 protein. Of some 680,000 distinct CDR3 sequences in the sample, 35% are singletons; the top ten hold about 2.8%. Whole-study results and caveats: Carriers of CMV and the relevant HLA type were discriminated by public TCR beta frequency. It was HLA-C-restricted CMV-specific TCR beta clonotypes that dominated the response ex vivo.

The chain couples TRBV7-2 to TRBJ2-5; 8 bases map to TRBD2. The specimen sequenced was PBMCs. The TCR sequence derives from a human donor in good health (CMV status not recorded). Some clones in this sample may be carry-over from other donors' samples. In DNA form, the CDR3 reads TGTGCCAGCAGCCCGGGCGGGGGGACGATACAAGAGACCCAGTACTTC. It is translated as CASSPGGGTIQETQYF.